Presented here are 15 T cell receptor beta chains from one specimen sequenced in a study of beta chain features in type 1 diabetes. Expressed TCRB transcripts were sequenced because the entire RNA isolate underwent reverse transcription. The data were produced by immunoSEQ multiplex PCR, yet TCRdb's version contains in-frame clones alone and is incomplete. The data show 860,000 or so clones, under 20% seen once. Sample: naive CD4+ T cells from blood. The receptors here all came from a young woman in good health.

The V gene is TRBV28, the J gene TRBJ2-5; 9 bases align to TRBD2. Germline V lookup: CDR1 MDHEN, CDR2 SYDVKM. CDR3 length: 14 residues. With V trimmed by 2 bases and J by 7 bases, 5 bases remained unmatched. The CDR3 DNA sequence: TGTGCCAGCAGTTTAATAGCGGGAGAGGGGACCCAGTACTTC. Translated: CASSLIAGEGTQYF.

This clone was seen a handful of times. The chain is built from TRBV28 and TRBJ2-3; 7 bases match TRBD2. CDR1 is MDHEN and CDR2 is SYDVKM in the germline V gene. The CDR3 covers 14 residues. Trimming removed 8 bases from V and 3 bases from J; junction bases left unmatched: 8. CDR3 sequence: CASGLAVGTDTQYF. The CDR3 coding sequence is TGTGCCAGCGGGCTAGCGGTTGGGACAGATACGCAGTATTTT.

This clone was counted a few times. This chain links TRBV29-1 with TRBJ2-5, with D unclear. Germline lookup yields CDR1 SQVTM and CDR2 ANQGSEA. The CDR3 runs to 13 residues. Between the trimmed V and J ends, which lost 2 bases and 5 bases, there was a span of 12 bases. The CDR3 DNA reads as TGCAGCGTTGAATCGCGGAATCAGGAGACCCAGTACTTC. Its protein is CSVESRNQETQYF.

CDR3 bases: TGTGCCAGCAGCCCCGGGACAGGGGGGTATACGCAGTATTTT. This translates into CASSPGTGGYTQYF. The chain joins TRBV7-9 to TRBJ2-3, with TRBD1 matching 11 bases. The CDR3 spans 14 residues. CDR1 is SEHNR and CDR2 is FQNEAQ in the germline V gene (reference sequence). J gave up 7 bases and V 5 bases, and 5 bases lay outside the gene matches.

This clone has only a few counts. This chain joins TRBV11-3 and TRBJ2-2, with TRBD2 identical over 9 bases. The CDR3 totals 16 residues. The germline gives CDR1 SGHNT, CDR2 YENEEA. V shed 4 bases, J shed 3 bases, and the junction held 6 bases outside the gene matches. The CDR3 bases are TGTGCCAGCAGCTCTGGACTAGCGCCGCACACCGGGGAGCTGTTTTTT. It translates to CASSSGLAPHTGELFF.

This clone was seen a handful of times. V and J are TRBV28 and TRBJ2-5; TRBD2 agrees at 8 bases. CDR3 length: 14 residues. V was pared by 4 bases and J by 5 bases, with 6 bases of the junction left unmatched. Germline values: CDR1 MDHEN, CDR2 SYDVKM. The CDR3 DNA reads as TGTGCCAGCAGTTCCAGCGGGAGCTCGGAGACCCAGTACTTC. This codes for CASSSSGSSETQYF.

The chain has TRBV5-8 and TRBJ2-3; D unclear. Trimming shortened V by 3 bases and J by 1 base, and 9 bases separated the two germline ends. CDR1 and CDR2 from the germline V gene are SGHTS and YDEGEE. CDR3 length: 14 residues. CDR3 loop: CASSSSARTDTQYF. The CDR3 region has the DNA TGTGCCAGCAGCTCCTCGGCGCGCACAGATACGCAGTATTTT. The complete variable domain, with remaining parts taken from reference TRBV5-8 and TRBJ2-3, reads EAGVTQSPTHLIKTRGQQATLRCSPISGHTSVYWYQQALGLGLQFLLWYDEGEERNRGNFPPRFSGRQFPNYSSELNVNALELEDSALYLCASSSSARTDTQYFGPGTRLTVL.

The sample holds a few counts of this clone. Sequence at one end of the junction differs from germline and may be a read error. The chain is built from TRBV10-3 and TRBJ2-3; 7 bases are a match to TRBD2. The germline V gene has CDR1 ENHRY and CDR2 SYGVKD. This CDR3 is built from 16 residues. The DNA of the CDR3 is TGTGCCAGCAGTTACTCGAGCGGGACCGGCACAGATACGCAGTATTTT. Its translation is CASSYSSGTGTDTQYF.

This CDR3 reads CASSLGGFETQYF. The DNA of the CDR3 is TGTGCCAGCAGCTTAGGGGGGTTTGAGACCCAGTACTTC. The rearrangement joins TRBV13 to TRBJ2-5; D unresolved. This CDR3 region has 13 residues. V was pared by 0 bases and J by 5 bases, with 7 bases between. Looked up from germline, CDR1 is PRHDT and CDR2 is FYEKMQ (reference sequence).

This rearrangement joins TRBV5-1 to TRBJ2-5, with 7 bases matching TRBD1. Looked up from germline, CDR1 is SGHRS and CDR2 is YFSETQ. The CDR3 contains 15 residues. V shed 2 bases and J 2 bases; nucleotides not matched to a gene: 6. In DNA form, the CDR3 reads TGCGCCAGCAGCTTACCTGGGACAGTACAAGAGACCCAGTACTTC. It codes for CASSLPGTVQETQYF.

The CDR3 DNA sequence: TGTGCACAAAAAGTACAGGACAGGGACACAGATACGCAGTATTTT. This sequence encodes CAQKVQDRDTDTQYF. J is TRBJ2-3 and V is TRBV30; the match to TRBD1 covers 8 bases. The CDR3 has 15 residues. Germline CDR1 GTSNPN, CDR2 SVGIG (reference sequence).

V is TRBV14 and J is TRBJ2-5; 7 positions agree with TRBD2. CDR3 length equals 15 residues. Trimming took 0 bases from V and 5 from J; bases not matched to a gene: 6. Germline CDR1 and CDR2: SGHDN and FVKESK. The CDR3 reads CASSQDLGRAETQYF. CDR3 nucleotides: TGTGCCAGCAGCCAAGATCTGGGGAGGGCCGAGACCCAGTACTTC.

In this sample, this clone turned up many times. The chain combines TRBV5-4 with TRBJ1-4; 7 bases agree with TRBD1. This CDR3 contains 15 residues. Germline lookup yields CDR1 SGHNT and CDR2 YYREEE (reference sequence). Trimming removed 4 bases from V and 1 base from J; junction bases left unmatched: 4. CDR3 loop: CASSIRDRTNEKLFF. CDR3 nucleotides: TGTGCCAGCAGCATACGGGACAGAACTAATGAAAAACTGTTTTTT.

This clone has just a few counts. The rearrangement joins TRBV29-1 to TRBJ1-5; possibly TRBD1 for D (6 bases). The CDR3 consists of 13 residues. The germline V gene has CDR1 SQVTM and CDR2 ANQGSEA. Between the trimmed V and J ends, which lost 7 bases and 3 bases, there was a span of 13 bases. The CDR3 is CSASTGINQPQHF. CDR3 in DNA: TGCAGCGCGTCAACAGGGATCAATCAGCCCCAGCATTTT.

This clone was picked up a small number of times. The chain links TRBV19 to TRBJ2-7; perhaps TRBD2 as D (5 bases). This CDR3 is 14 amino acids long. Germline V gene sequence: CDR1 LNHDA, CDR2 SQIVND (reference sequence). V lost 5 bases, J lost 2 bases, and 13 bases lay in between. The CDR3 reads CASSVTPGTYEQYF. DNA of the CDR3: TGTGCCAGTAGTGTAACGCCGGGAACCTACGAGCAGTACTTC.